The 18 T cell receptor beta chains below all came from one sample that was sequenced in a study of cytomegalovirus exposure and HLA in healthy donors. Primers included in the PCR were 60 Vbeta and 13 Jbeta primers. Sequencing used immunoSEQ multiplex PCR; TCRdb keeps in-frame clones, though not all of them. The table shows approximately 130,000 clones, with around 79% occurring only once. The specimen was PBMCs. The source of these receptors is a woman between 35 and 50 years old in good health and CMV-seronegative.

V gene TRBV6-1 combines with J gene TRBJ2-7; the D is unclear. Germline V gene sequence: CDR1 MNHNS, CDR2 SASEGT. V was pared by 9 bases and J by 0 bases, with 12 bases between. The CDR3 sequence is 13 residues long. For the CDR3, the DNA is TGTGCCAGTTCTAAACGAAACTCCTACGAGCAGTACTTC. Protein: CASSKRNSYEQYF.

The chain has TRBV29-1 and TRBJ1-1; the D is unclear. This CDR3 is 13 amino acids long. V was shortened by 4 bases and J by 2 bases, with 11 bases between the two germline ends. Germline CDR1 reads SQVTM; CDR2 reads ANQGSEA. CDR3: CSVAGKGNTEAFF. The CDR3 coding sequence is TGCAGCGTTGCCGGGAAAGGTAACACTGAAGCTTTCTTT.

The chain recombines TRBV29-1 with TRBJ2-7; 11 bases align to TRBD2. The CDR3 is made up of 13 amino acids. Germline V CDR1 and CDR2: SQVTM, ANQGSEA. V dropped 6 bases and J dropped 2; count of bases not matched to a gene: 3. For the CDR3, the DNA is TGCAGCGTATCTAGCGGGGGGCCCTACGAGCAGTACTTC. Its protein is CSVSSGGPYEQYF.

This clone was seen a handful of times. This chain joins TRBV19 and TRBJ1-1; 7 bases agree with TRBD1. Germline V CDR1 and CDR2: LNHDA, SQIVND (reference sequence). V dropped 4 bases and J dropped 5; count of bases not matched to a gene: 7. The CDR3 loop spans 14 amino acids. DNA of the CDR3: TGTGCCAGTAGTACCATATCGACAGGGACTGAAGCTTTCTTT. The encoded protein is CASSTISTGTEAFF.

CDR3 sequence reads: CASSYVGSGGYTDTQYF. DNA for the CDR3: TGTGCCAGCAGCTACGTTGGGAGCGGGGGATACACAGATACGCAGTATTTT. The J gene is TRBJ2-3, the V gene TRBV13; the match to TRBD2 covers 8 bases. Trimming cost V 4 bases and J 2 bases; bases outside gene matches: 11. This CDR3 contains 17 residues. CDR1 is PRHDT, CDR2 FYEKMQ, per germline (reference sequence).

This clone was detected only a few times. The chain's CDR3 is CASSGTGGNSPLHF. CDR3 sequence (DNA): TGTGCCAGCAGCGGCACAGGGGGGAATTCACCCCTCCACTTT. This chain uses TRBV6-1 with TRBJ1-6, with TRBD1 matching 8 bases. Germline trimming cut 6 bases from V and 7 bases from J; bases unmatched to any gene: 5. The CDR3 extends over 14 amino acids. The germline gives CDR1 MNHNS, CDR2 SASEGT.

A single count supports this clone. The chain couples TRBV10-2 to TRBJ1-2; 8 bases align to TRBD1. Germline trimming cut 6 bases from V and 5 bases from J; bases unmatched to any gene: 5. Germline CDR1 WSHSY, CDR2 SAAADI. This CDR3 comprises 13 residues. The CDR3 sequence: CASRQGVSYGYTF. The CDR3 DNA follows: TGCGCCAGCAGACAGGGGGTTTCATATGGCTACACCTTC.

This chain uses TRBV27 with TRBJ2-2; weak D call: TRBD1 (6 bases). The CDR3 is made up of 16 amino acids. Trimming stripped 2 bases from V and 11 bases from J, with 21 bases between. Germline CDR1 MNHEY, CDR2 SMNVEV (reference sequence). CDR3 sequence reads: CASSLGGPGTGRELFF. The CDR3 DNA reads TGTGCCAGCAGTTTAGGGGGCCCTGGTACGGGTCGCGAGCTGTTTTTT.

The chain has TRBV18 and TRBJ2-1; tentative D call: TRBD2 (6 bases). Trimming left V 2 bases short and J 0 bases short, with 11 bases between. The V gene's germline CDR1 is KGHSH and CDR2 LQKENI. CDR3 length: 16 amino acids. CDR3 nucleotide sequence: TGTGCCAGCTCACCAGGCGCGGGGAGCTCCTACAATGAGCAGTTCTTC. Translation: CASSPGAGSSYNEQFF.

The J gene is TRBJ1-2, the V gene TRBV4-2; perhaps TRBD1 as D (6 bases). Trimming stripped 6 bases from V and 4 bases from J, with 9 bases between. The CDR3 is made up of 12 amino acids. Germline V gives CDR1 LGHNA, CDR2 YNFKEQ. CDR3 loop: CASSLTGYGYTF. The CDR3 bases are TGTGCCAGCAGTTTGACAGGCTATGGCTACACCTTC.

CDR3 amino acids: CASSWTYNQPQHF. In DNA form, the CDR3 reads TGTGCCAGTAGTTGGACATACAATCAGCCCCAGCATTTT. This rearrangement joins TRBV19 to TRBJ1-5; TRBD1 is a possible D gene (5 bases). Germline CDR1 reads LNHDA; CDR2 reads SQIVND (reference sequence). V gave up 5 bases and J gave up 3 bases, with 8 bases separating them. CDR3 length: 13 amino acids. The variable domain in full, with the rest retrieved from reference TRBV19 and TRBJ1-5, is DGGITQSPKYLFRKEGQNVTLSCEQNLNHDAMYWYRQDPGQGLRLIYYSQIVNDFQKGDIAEGYSVSREKKESFPLTVTSAQKNPTAFYLCASSWTYNQPQHFGDGTRLSIL.

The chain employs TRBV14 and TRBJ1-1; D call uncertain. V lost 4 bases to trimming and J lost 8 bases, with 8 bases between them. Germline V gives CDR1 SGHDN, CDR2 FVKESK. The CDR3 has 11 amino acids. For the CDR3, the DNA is TGTGCCAGCAGCCTCGCGTCAGAAGCTTTCTTT. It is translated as CASSLASEAFF.

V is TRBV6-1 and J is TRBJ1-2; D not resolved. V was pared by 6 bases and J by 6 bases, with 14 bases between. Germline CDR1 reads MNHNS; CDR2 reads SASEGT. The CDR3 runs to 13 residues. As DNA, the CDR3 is TGTGCCAGCAGGCCCCCAATTAGTGATGGCTACACCTTC. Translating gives CASRPPISDGYTF.

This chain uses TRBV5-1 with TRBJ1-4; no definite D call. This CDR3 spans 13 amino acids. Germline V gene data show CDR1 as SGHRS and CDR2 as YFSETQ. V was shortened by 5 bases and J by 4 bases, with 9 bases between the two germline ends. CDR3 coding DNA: TGCGCCAGCAGGCTCTCGGGTAATGAAAAACTGTTTTTT. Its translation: CASRLSGNEKLFF.

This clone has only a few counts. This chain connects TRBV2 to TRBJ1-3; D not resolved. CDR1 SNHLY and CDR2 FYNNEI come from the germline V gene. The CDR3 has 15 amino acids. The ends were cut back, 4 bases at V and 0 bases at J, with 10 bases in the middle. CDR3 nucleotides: TGTGCCAGCAGTGGTGAGGGTCGCTCTGGAAACACCATATATTTT. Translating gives CASSGEGRSGNTIYF.

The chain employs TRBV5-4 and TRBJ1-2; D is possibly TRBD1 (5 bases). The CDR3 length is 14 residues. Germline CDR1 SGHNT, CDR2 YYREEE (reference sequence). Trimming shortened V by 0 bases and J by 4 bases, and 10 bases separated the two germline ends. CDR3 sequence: CASSLAQGIYGYTF. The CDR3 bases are TGTGCCAGCAGCTTGGCGCAGGGAATCTATGGCTACACCTTC. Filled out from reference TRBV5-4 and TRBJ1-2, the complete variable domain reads ETGVTQSPTHLIKTRGQQVTLRCSSQSGHNTVSWYQQALGQGPQFIFQYYREEENGRGNFPPRFSGLQFPNYSSELNVNALELDDSALYLCASSLAQGIYGYTFGSGTRLTVV.

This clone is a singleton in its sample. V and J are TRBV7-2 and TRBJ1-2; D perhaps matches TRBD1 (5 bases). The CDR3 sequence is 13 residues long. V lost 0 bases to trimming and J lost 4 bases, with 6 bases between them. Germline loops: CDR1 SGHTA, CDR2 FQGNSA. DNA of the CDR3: TGTGCCAGCAGCTTAGCGGGGCTCTATGGCTACACCTTC. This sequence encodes CASSLAGLYGYTF.

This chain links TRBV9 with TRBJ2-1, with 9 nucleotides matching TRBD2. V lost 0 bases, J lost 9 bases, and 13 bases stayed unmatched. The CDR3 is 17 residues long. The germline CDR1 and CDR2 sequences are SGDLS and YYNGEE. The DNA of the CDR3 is TGTGCCAGCAGCGTAGGGGCGGGGGGGGATGTCTTCAGTGAGCAGTTCTTC. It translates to CASSVGAGGDVFSEQFF.